Following are 28 T cell receptor beta chains from one sample sequenced in a study of blood T cell repertoires in COVID-19. Clones were read by immunoSEQ multiplex PCR, and TCRdb kept only the in-frame ones, dropping some. The table shows some 300,000 clones, with roughly 86% occurring only once. The sequenced sample consisted of PBMCs or T cells enriched from blood (not recorded which). The receptors stem from a woman aged 25 to 39 who had recovered from COVID-19.

The chain uses TRBV28 and TRBJ2-1; 9 bases line up with TRBD2. V trimming: 0 bases; J trimming: 0 bases; junction bases outside the gene matches: 6. The CDR3 is 18 amino acids. Germline CDR1 MDHEN, CDR2 SYDVKM. CDR3 residues: CASSLWPSGKSSYNEQFF. Here the CDR3 DNA reads TGTGCCAGCAGTTTATGGCCTAGCGGGAAAAGCTCCTACAATGAGCAGTTCTTC.

The chain joins TRBV10-3 to TRBJ1-5; 7 nucleotides agree with TRBD1. CDR1 is ENHRY and CDR2 is SYGVKD in the germline V gene. V lost 3 bases to trimming and J lost 4 bases; unmatched junction nucleotides: 3. The CDR3 runs 14 residues. CDR3 in DNA: TGTGCCATCAGTGATACAGGGGAGAATCAGCCCCAGCATTTT. This translates into CAISDTGENQPQHF.

This chain uses TRBV7-2 with TRBJ1-2; D perhaps matches TRBD1 (5 bases). Germline V gene sequence: CDR1 SGHTA, CDR2 FQGNSA. Trimming cost V 0 bases and J 5 bases, with 16 bases left between them. CDR3 length: 16 residues. CDR3 loop: CASSLASGITHYGYTF. DNA of the CDR3: TGTGCCAGCAGCTTAGCGTCAGGGATTACCCATTATGGCTACACCTTC.

This sequence joins TRBV28 and TRBJ2-7, with D possibly matching TRBD1 (6 bases). This CDR3 comprises 16 residues. Germline V gene data show CDR1 as MDHEN and CDR2 as SYDVKM. Trimming pared 6 bases from V and 2 bases from J, leaving 20 bases between. In DNA form, the CDR3 reads TGTGCCAGCAGAAGGCGGCAGGGGCAAAACCCCTACGAGCAGTACTTC. Translated, it gives CASRRRQGQNPYEQYF. Drawing the rest from reference TRBV28 and TRBJ2-7, the complete variable domain is DVKVTQSSRYLVKRTGEKVFLECVQDMDHENMFWYRQDPGLGLRLIYFSYDVKMKEKGDIPEGYSVSREKKERFSLILESASTNQTSMYLCASRRRQGQNPYEQYFGPGTRLTVT.

The rearrangement uses TRBV19 and TRBJ2-1, with D hard to call. The CDR3 spans 14 residues. The germline V and J ends were trimmed by 7 bases and 3 bases, with 13 bases remaining between them. CDR1 and CDR2 (germline): LNHDA, SQIVND (reference sequence). The CDR3 is CASTKRDLYNEQFF. CDR3 coding DNA: TGTGCCAGTACGAAGCGAGACCTCTACAATGAGCAGTTCTTC.

This chain links TRBV7-2 with TRBJ2-7, with 10 bases matching TRBD2. J lost 6 bases, V lost 5 bases, and 7 bases had no gene match. The germline V gene encodes CDR1 SGHTA and CDR2 FQGNSA. This CDR3 has 14 residues. CDR3: CASSQKTSGVEQYF. CDR3 coding DNA: TGTGCCAGCAGCCAAAAAACTAGCGGGGTCGAGCAGTACTTC. Full variable domain (missing parts from reference TRBV7-2 and TRBJ2-7): GAGVSQSPSNKVTEKGKDVELRCDPISGHTALYWYRQSLGQGLEFLIYFQGNSAPDKSGLPSDRFSAERTGGSVSTLTIQRTQQEDSAVYLCASSQKTSGVEQYFGPGTRLTVT.

This clone was seen a single time. The chain recombines TRBV15 with TRBJ1-5, with TRBD1 as a possible D gene (5 bases). In germline, CDR1 is LNHNV, CDR2 YYDKDF (reference sequence). With 3 bases removed from V and 3 bases from J, the gap between germline ends came to 15 bases. The CDR3 extends over 16 amino acids. In nucleotides, the CDR3 is TGTGCCACCAGCAGGACCTCGGGACTTATCAATCAGCCCCAGCATTTT. Protein product: CATSRTSGLINQPQHF.

V is TRBV25-1 and J is TRBJ1-4, with TRBD1 as a possible D gene (5 bases). The CDR3 consists of 10 residues. The V gene's germline CDR1 is MGHDK and CDR2 SYGVNS. V was pared by 11 bases and J by 8 bases, with 9 bases between. CDR3 amino acids: CACQGEKLFF. The CDR3 bases are TGTGCCTGCCAGGGAGAAAAACTGTTTTTT.

This chain connects TRBV28 to TRBJ2-7; D gene ambiguous. The V gene's germline CDR1 is MDHEN and CDR2 SYDVKM. CDR3 length: 12 amino acids. Trimming pared 5 bases from V and 3 bases from J, leaving 8 bases between. CDR3 nucleotides: TGTGCCAGCAGTATCACAGTCTACGAGCAGTACTTC. This encodes CASSITVYEQYF.

V gene TRBV25-1 combines with J gene TRBJ1-1, with D unresolved. This CDR3 comprises 13 residues. The V and J ends lost 6 bases and 4 bases respectively, with 12 bases between them. Per germline, CDR1 MGHDK and CDR2 SYGVNS. The CDR3 bases are TGTGCCAGCAGGGCGACCGGAGGCACTGAAGCTTTCTTT. Translated, it gives CASRATGGTEAFF.

This clone has only one observation. The chain links TRBV10-2 to TRBJ2-7; the D gene is possibly TRBD2 (6 bases). The CDR3 is 15 residues long. V shed 1 base and J shed 2 bases, with 12 bases lying between them. Germline CDR1 WSHSY, CDR2 SAAADI. CDR3 region: CASSEWGDGPYEQYF. The DNA of the CDR3 is TGCGCCAGCAGTGAGTGGGGGGACGGTCCCTACGAGCAGTACTTC.

The J gene is TRBJ1-5, the V gene TRBV30; 9 nucleotides align to TRBD1. Germline CDR1 and CDR2: GTSNPN and SVGIG (reference sequence). J was trimmed by 9 bases and V by 0 bases; bases with no gene match: 9. The CDR3 loop spans 15 amino acids. CDR3 in amino acids: CAWSVRDRAAGPQHF. CDR3 in DNA: TGTGCCTGGAGTGTTAGGGACAGGGCAGCCGGGCCCCAGCATTTT. The whole variable domain, filled in from reference TRBV30 and TRBJ1-5, reads SQTIHQWPATLVQPVGSPLSLECTVEGTSNPNLYWYRQAAGRGLQLLFYSVGIGQISSEVPQNLSASRPQDRQFILSSKKLLLSDSGFYLCAWSVRDRAAGPQHFGDGTRLSIL.

The chain recombines TRBV5-4 with TRBJ2-4; 10 nucleotides align to TRBD2. The V segment lost 3 bases and the J segment 6 bases; nucleotides outside the gene matches: 12. The length of the CDR3 is 17 residues. Germline values: CDR1 SGHNT, CDR2 YYREEE (reference sequence). The CDR3 protein is CASSSPGASGRSNIQYF. CDR3 sequence (DNA): TGTGCCAGCAGCTCGCCCGGTGCTAGCGGGAGATCAAACATTCAGTACTTC. Looking up the rest from reference TRBV5-4 and TRBJ2-4 gives the full variable domain: ETGVTQSPTHLIKTRGQQVTLRCSSQSGHNTVSWYQQALGQGPQFIFQYYREEENGRGNFPPRFSGLQFPNYSSELNVNALELDDSALYLCASSSPGASGRSNIQYFGAGTRLSVL.

The chain uses TRBV25-1 and TRBJ1-1, with 8 bases fitting TRBD1. The CDR3 has 16 amino acids. J lost 1 base, V lost 4 bases, and 8 bases had no gene match. Germline CDR1 and CDR2: MGHDK and SYGVNS. CDR3 DNA: TGTGCCAGCAGTGTGGGCCAGGGGGCGCGGAACACTGAAGCTTTCTTT. This translates into CASSVGQGARNTEAFF.

CDR3 in amino acids: CASSLGGTSGRVTDTQYF. In nucleotides, the CDR3 is TGCGCCAGCAGCTTGGGAGGGACTAGCGGGAGAGTTACAGATACGCAGTATTTT. V and J are TRBV5-1 and TRBJ2-3; 14 nucleotides line up with TRBD2. Germline CDR1 and CDR2: SGHRS and YFSETQ. Germline trimming cut 0 bases from V and 3 bases from J; bases unmatched to any gene: 6. The CDR3 has 18 residues. Together with reference TRBV5-1 and TRBJ2-3, the CDR3 gives the full variable domain: KAGVTQTPRYLIKTRGQQVTLSCSPISGHRSVSWYQQTPGQGLQFLFEYFSETQRNKGNFPGRFSGRQFSNSRSEMNVSTLELGDSALYLCASSLGGTSGRVTDTQYFGPGTRLTVL.

The V gene is TRBV15, the J gene TRBJ1-6; possibly TRBD1 for D (5 bases). V shed 3 bases and J shed 2 bases, with 11 bases lying between them. The CDR3 covers 16 residues. CDR1 is LNHNV and CDR2 is YYDKDF in the germline V gene (reference sequence). The CDR3 DNA reads TGTGCCACCAGCAGCCACAGGACTACCTATAATTCACCCCTCCACTTT. Its protein product is CATSSHRTTYNSPLHF.

This clone was seen only a few times. The chain joins TRBV27 to TRBJ1-1; perhaps TRBD1 as D (5 bases). The CDR3 consists of 14 residues. V was clipped by 3 bases and J by 6 bases, with 14 bases between them. The V gene's germline CDR1 is MNHEY and CDR2 SMNVEV (reference sequence). The CDR3, as DNA: TGTGCCAGCAGTTTTCGGGGAGGGACGTCTGAAGCTTTCTTT. Protein product: CASSFRGGTSEAFF.

This chain links TRBV4-2 with TRBJ2-1; 10 bases match TRBD2. The CDR3 length is 15 residues. After removal of 7 bases from V and 9 bases from J, the junction contained 12 bases not matched to a gene. CDR1 and CDR2 (germline): LGHNA, YNFKEQ. The CDR3 nucleotides read TGTGCCAGCACCCTCGAGCTAGCGGGAGTAAGTGAGCAGTTCTTC. This translates into CASTLELAGVSEQFF.

This clone came up a few times. CDR3 sequence: CASSIRVGQPQHF. In DNA, the CDR3 is TGTGCCAGTAGTATCAGGGTGGGTCAGCCCCAGCATTTT. This chain joins TRBV19 and TRBJ1-5; tentatively, D is TRBD1 (5 bases). Between the trimmed V and J ends, which lost 3 bases and 6 bases, there was a span of 9 bases. The CDR3 consists of 13 residues. Germline V gives CDR1 LNHDA, CDR2 SQIVND (reference sequence). The entire variable domain, with the rest obtained from reference TRBV19 and TRBJ1-5, is as follows: DGGITQSPKYLFRKEGQNVTLSCEQNLNHDAMYWYRQDPGQGLRLIYYSQIVNDFQKGDIAEGYSVSREKKESFPLTVTSAQKNPTAFYLCASSIRVGQPQHFGDGTRLSIL.

The rearrangement uses TRBV6-5 and TRBJ1-1; TRBD1 matches at 7 bases. With 4 bases clipped from V and 5 bases from J, the junction kept 7 bases outside the gene matches. This CDR3 region has 14 residues. Germline CDR1 MNHEY, CDR2 SVGAGI. DNA for the CDR3: TGTGCCAGCAGTTCGACGACAGGGAGAACTGAAGCTTTCTTT. It is translated as CASSSTTGRTEAFF.

The rearrangement joins TRBV28 to TRBJ2-1; 9 nucleotides match TRBD2. Germline CDR1 is MDHEN and CDR2 is SYDVKM. V shed 4 bases, J shed 7 bases, and the junction held 8 bases outside the gene matches. This CDR3 has 15 amino acids. CDR3 DNA: TGTGCCAGCAGTTCTATAGCGGGAGCGGGGAATGAGCAGTTCTTC. This translates into CASSSIAGAGNEQFF.

The gene calls are TRBV3-1 (or the pseudogene TRBV3-2) and TRBJ1-4; D is possibly TRBD1 (5 bases). Per the germline V gene, CDR1 is LGHDT and CDR2 is YNNKEL (reference sequence). CDR3 size: 18 residues. The V gene lost 2 bases and the J gene lost 7 bases, with 23 bases spanning the gap. This chain's CDR3 is CASSQKAGRLEEGEKLFF. CDR3 in DNA: TGTGCCAGCAGCCAAAAGGCGGGACGTCTAGAGGAAGGTGAAAAACTGTTTTTT.

In its sample, this clone was seen a few times. The chain uses TRBV19 and TRBJ1-5, with no clear D. In germline, CDR1 is LNHDA, CDR2 SQIVND (reference sequence). V lost 1 base and J lost 7, with 8 bases in between. This CDR3 comprises 13 residues. The CDR3 sequence is CASSIGMRQPQHF. DNA of the CDR3: TGTGCCAGTAGTATAGGGATGAGGCAGCCCCAGCATTTT.

This clone was picked up a small number of times. The chain is built from TRBV28 and TRBJ1-2; D is unresolved. This CDR3 contains 16 residues. Between the trimmed V and J ends, which lost 4 bases and 4 bases, there was a span of 19 bases. CDR1 and CDR2 (germline): MDHEN, SYDVKM. The CDR3 nucleotides read TGTGCCAGCAGTTCCGAGGATGTGCAGAAGATCTATGGCTACACCTTC. It yields the protein CASSSEDVQKIYGYTF.

The chain joins TRBV5-1 to TRBJ2-5, with D possibly being TRBD1 (5 bases). The CDR3 sequence is 17 residues long. Trimming took off 6 bases at V and 4 bases at J, with 25 bases between the two ends. Germline assignment: CDR1 SGHRS and CDR2 YFSETQ. The CDR3 sequence is CASTPGGATLTIETQYF. The CDR3 nucleotides are TGCGCCAGCACCCCCGGTGGGGCAACTTTAACTATAGAGACCCAGTACTTC.

V and J are TRBV29-1 and TRBJ1-3; D gene ambiguous. Trimming took off 4 bases at V and 0 bases at J, with 7 bases between the two ends. The germline gives CDR1 SQVTM, CDR2 ANQGSEA. The CDR3 consists of 13 residues. The CDR3: CSVASVSGNTIYF. The CDR3 DNA reads as TGCAGCGTTGCGTCAGTCTCTGGAAACACCATATATTTT.

V gene TRBV7-9 combines with J gene TRBJ1-1; D not certain. CDR3 size: 15 residues. Germline V lookup: CDR1 SEHNR, CDR2 FQNEAQ (reference sequence). V lost 5 bases and J lost 3, with 16 bases in between. The DNA for the CDR3 is TGTGCCAGCAGCCCCACGGTAGGGAGGGACACTGAAGCTTTCTTT. This encodes CASSPTVGRDTEAFF.

CDR3 coding DNA: TGTGCCAGCAGGCTAACAGGGGCCGGGGAGCTGTTTTTT. Translated, it gives CASRLTGAGELFF. This sequence joins TRBV28 and TRBJ2-2; TRBD1 aligns across 7 bases. J was trimmed by 6 bases and V by 6 bases; bases with no gene match: 4. This CDR3 region has 13 residues. CDR1 and CDR2 from the germline V gene are MDHEN and SYDVKM.